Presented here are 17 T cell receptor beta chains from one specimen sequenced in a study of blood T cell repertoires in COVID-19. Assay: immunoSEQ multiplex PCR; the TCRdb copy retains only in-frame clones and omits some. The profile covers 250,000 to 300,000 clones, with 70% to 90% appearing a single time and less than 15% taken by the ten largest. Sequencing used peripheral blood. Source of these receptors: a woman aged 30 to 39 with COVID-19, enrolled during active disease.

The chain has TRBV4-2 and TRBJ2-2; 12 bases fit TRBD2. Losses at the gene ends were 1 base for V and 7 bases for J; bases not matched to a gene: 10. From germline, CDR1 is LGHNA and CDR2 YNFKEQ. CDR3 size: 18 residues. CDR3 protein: CASSQVTSGGRGSGELFF. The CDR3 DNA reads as TGTGCCAGCAGCCAAGTTACTAGCGGGGGGAGAGGAAGCGGGGAGCTGTTTTTT.

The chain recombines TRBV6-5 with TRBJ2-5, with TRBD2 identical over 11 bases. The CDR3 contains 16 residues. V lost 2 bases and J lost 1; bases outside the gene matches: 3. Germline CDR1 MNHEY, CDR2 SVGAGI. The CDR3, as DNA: TGTGCCAGCAGTTACCGACTAGCGGGACCCCAAGAGACCCAGTACTTC. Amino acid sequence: CASSYRLAGPQETQYF.

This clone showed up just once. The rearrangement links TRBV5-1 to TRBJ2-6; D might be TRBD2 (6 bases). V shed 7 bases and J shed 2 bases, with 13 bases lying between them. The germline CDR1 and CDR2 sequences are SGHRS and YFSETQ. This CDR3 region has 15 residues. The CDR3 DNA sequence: TGCGCCAGCGGGGACCCGGGGGCTGGGGCCAACGTCCTGACTTTC. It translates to CASGDPGAGANVLTF.

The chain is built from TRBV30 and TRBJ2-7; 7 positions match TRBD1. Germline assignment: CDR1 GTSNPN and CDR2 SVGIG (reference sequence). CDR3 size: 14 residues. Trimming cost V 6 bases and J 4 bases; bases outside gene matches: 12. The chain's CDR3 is CACTYRGRMYEQYF. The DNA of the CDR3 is TGTGCCTGTACATACAGGGGTCGGATGTACGAGCAGTACTTC. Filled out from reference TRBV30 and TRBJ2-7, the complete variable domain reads SQTIHQWPATLVQPVGSPLSLECTVEGTSNPNLYWYRQAAGRGLQLLFYSVGIGQISSEVPQNLSASRPQDRQFILSSKKLLLSDSGFYLCACTYRGRMYEQYFGPGTRLTVT.

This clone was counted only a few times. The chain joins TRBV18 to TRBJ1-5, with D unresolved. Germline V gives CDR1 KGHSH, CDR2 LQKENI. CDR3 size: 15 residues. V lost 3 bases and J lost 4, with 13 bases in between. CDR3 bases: TGTGCCAGCTCACCGACGGGAGTCGGGAATCAGCCCCAGCATTTT. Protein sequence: CASSPTGVGNQPQHF.

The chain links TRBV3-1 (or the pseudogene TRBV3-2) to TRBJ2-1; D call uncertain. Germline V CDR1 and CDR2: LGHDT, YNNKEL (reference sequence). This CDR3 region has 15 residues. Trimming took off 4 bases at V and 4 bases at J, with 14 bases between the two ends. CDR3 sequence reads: CASSPDHRLYNEQFF. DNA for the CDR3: TGTGCCAGCAGCCCTGACCACAGATTGTACAATGAGCAGTTCTTC.

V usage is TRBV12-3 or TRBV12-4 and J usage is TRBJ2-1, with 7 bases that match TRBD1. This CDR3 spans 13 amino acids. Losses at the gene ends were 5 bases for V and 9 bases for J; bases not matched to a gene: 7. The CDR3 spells CASSPTGLVEQFF. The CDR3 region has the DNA TGTGCCAGCAGTCCGACAGGGCTAGTTGAGCAGTTCTTC.

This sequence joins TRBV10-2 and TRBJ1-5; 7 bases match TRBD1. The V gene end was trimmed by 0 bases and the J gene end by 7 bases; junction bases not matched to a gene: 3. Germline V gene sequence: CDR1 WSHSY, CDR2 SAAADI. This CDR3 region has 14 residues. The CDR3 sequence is CASSESAGGQPQHF. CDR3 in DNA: TGCGCCAGCAGTGAGTCGGCAGGGGGACAGCCCCAGCATTTT.

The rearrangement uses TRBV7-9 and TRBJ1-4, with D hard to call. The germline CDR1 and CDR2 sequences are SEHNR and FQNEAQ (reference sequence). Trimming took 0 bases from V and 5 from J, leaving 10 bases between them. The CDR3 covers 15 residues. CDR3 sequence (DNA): TGTGCCAGCAGCTTAGCGCTTCGGAGAAATGAAAAACTGTTTTTT. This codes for CASSLALRRNEKLFF. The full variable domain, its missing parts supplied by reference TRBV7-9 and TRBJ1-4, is DTGVSQNPRHKITKRGQNVTFRCDPISEHNRLYWYRQTLGQGPEFLTYFQNEAQLEKSRLLSDRFSAERPKGSFSTLEIQRTEQGDSAMYLCASSLALRRNEKLFFGSGTQLSVL.

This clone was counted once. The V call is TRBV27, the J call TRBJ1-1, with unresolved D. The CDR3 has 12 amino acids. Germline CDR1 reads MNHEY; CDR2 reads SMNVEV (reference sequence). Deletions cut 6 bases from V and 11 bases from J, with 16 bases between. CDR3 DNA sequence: TGTGCCAGCAGGCGGGGAGGTGGGGTCGCTTTCTTT. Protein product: CASRRGGGVAFF.

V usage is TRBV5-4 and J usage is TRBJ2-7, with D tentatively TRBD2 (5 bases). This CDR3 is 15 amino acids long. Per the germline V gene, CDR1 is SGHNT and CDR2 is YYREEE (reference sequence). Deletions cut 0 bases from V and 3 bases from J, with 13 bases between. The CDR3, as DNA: TGTGCCAGCAGCTTGGTCGCGGGTCCCTTCTACGAGCAGTACTTC. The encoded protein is CASSLVAGPFYEQYF. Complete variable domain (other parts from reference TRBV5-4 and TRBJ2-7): ETGVTQSPTHLIKTRGQQVTLRCSSQSGHNTVSWYQQALGQGPQFIFQYYREEENGRGNFPPRFSGLQFPNYSSELNVNALELDDSALYLCASSLVAGPFYEQYFGPGTRLTVT.

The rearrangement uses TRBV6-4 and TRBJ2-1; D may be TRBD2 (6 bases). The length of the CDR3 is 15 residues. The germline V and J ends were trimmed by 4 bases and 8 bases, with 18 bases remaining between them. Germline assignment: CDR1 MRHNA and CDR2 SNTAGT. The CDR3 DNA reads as TGTGCCAGCAGTGTGGGGCCGCGGGGTGTATATGAGCAGTTCTTC. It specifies CASSVGPRGVYEQFF.

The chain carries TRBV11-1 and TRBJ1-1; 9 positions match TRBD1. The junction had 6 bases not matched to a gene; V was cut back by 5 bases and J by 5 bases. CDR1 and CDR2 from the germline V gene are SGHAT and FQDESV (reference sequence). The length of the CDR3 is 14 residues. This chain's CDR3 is CASSRQGGDTEAFF. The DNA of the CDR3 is TGTGCCAGCAGCAGACAGGGGGGAGATACTGAAGCTTTCTTT.

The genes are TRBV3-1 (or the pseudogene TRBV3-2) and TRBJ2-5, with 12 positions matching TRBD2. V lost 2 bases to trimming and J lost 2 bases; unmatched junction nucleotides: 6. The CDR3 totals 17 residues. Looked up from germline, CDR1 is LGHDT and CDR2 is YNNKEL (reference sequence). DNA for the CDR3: TGTGCCAGCAGCCAACTAGCGGGGGGGATAAAACAAGAGACCCAGTACTTC. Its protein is CASSQLAGGIKQETQYF.

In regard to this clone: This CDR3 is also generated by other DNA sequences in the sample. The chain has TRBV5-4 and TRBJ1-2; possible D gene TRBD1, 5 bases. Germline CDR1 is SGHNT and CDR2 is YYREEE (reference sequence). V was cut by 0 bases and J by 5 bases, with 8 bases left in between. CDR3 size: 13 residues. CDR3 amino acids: CASSLAGGYGYTF. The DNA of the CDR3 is TGTGCCAGCAGCTTGGCGGGGGGTTATGGCTACACCTTC.

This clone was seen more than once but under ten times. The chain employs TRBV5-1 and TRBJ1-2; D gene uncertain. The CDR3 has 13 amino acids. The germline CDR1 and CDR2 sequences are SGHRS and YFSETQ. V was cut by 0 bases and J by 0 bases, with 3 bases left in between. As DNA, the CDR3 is TGCGCCAGCAGCTTGGGAGCTAACTATGGCTACACCTTC. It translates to CASSLGANYGYTF.

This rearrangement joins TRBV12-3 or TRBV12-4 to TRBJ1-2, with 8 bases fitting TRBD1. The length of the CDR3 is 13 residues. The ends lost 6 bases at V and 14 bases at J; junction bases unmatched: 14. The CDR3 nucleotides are TGTGCCAGCAGCCTGGGACAGGCGATTTGGTTTACCTTC. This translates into CASSLGQAIWFTF.